This T cell receptor (beta chain) was found in a study of early T cells in non-severe SARS-CoV-2 infection. On the study more broadly: Chains stayed unpaired after sequencing of bulk RNA from unsorted whole blood. Study conclusions and caveats: Comparison of clonotypes with VDJdb favored anti-spike CD8 responses while missing private and CD4 specificities.

The library protocol tagged individual cDNA molecules with unique molecular identifiers. TCRdb reprocessed the 5' RACE reads with MiXCR, giving one entry per CDR3 protein. The sample records around 60,000 distinct CDR3 sequences, approximately 11% being singletons. Germline CDR1 is MNHNY and CDR2 is SVGAGI (reference sequence). V dropped 7 bases and J dropped 9; count of bases not matched to a gene: 15. The CDR3 runs 15 residues. This clonotype has more than one count but fewer than ten. What it recognizes is unknown. The V and J genes are TRBV6-6 and TRBJ2-1; 7 bases map to TRBD1. Sequencing was performed on whole blood. The receptor was derived from an adult who was a healthcare worker with PCR-confirmed SARS-CoV-2 infection or an uninfected control (not recorded which). The CDR3 sequence is CASTKGARARGEQFF. CDR3 sequence (DNA): TGTGCCAGCACCAAGGGGGCCAGGGCCCGGGGTGAGCAGTTCTTC.